This TCR beta chain came from a study of T cells in Graves' hyperthyroidism and ophthalmopathy. RNA transcripts provided the source from which TCR beta CDR3 regions were amplified. HTBI primers were used for first-round RT-PCR of the TCR CDR3. A single record per CDR3 protein comes from TCRdb applying MiXCR to the multiplex PCR reads. The repertoire holds about 480,000 distinct CDR3 sequences, about 22% seen once, with about 53% in the top ten. Study-level findings and limits: Most expanded thyroid clonotypes above 0.001 also appeared in blood.

Trimming at V came to 1 base and at J to 4 bases, leaving 5 bases not matched to a gene. Germline values: CDR1 SGHAT, CDR2 FQNNGV. The CDR3 runs 16 residues. Criteria for exclusion of patients were uncontrolled infection, other autoimmune disease, pregnancy or lactation. With regard to this clonotype: Its target is unknown.

Sequenced material: blood. The rearrangement links TRBV11-2 to TRBJ2-3, with 10 positions matching TRBD2. The receptor comes from a woman aged 65 to 85 with Graves' ophthalmopathy. This CDR3 is CASSLVAGGGADTQYF. For the CDR3, the DNA is TGTGCCAGCAGCTTAGTAGCGGGAGGAGGCGCAGATACGCAGTATTTT.